This T cell receptor (beta chain) was retrieved from a study of identical twins (TCRdb year 2016). Study-level background: To test whether fetal clonotypes persist, this study deep-sequenced TCR alpha and beta repertoires from monozygotic twins, from unrelated adults of various ages, and from cord blood. To rule out contamination, replicate twin experiments were performed at different times with different library preparation protocols.

The protocol used for the library was 5' RACE. The sequencing machine was an Illumina HiSeq 2000. Template switching introduced a universal primer binding site; the final cDNA contained a unique molecular identifier, enabling accurate counting of TCR cDNA molecules. Specific primers in the conserved constant-segment region were used to synthesize first-strand cDNA for the TCR alpha and beta chains. To control for contamination, each cDNA library was double barcoded with a SMART-Mk sample barcode plus Illumina barcodes. TruSeq adapter sequences along with Illumina sample barcodes were introduced in two successive PCR steps. TCR alpha and beta cDNA libraries were sequenced on the Illumina HiSeq platform with custom primers. In the authors' own workflow: Raw reads were processed with MiGEC to extract unique molecular identifiers, and MiXCR was used to determine CDR3 positions. Recombination models were inferred per individual with the repgenHMM and IGoR tools using an EM algorithm. The analysis of shared clonotypes was done with the tcR package in R, with sharing normalized by the product of cloneset sizes. To study raw recombination free of thymic and clonal selection effects, out-of-frame nonproductive sequences were analyzed. TCRdb reran the public reads through fastp at Q25 and MiXCR, keeping productive beta chains. Entries that share a CDR3 protein sequence are merged under the most common genes and DNA. It is TCRdb's table, rather than the study itself, that gives the V and J calls and clone size. This sample comprises a few hundred thousand distinct CDR3 sequences, over 9.5% of them detected only once. The ten biggest clones cover 3.5% to 5% of the sample.

Points the paper makes about the study in general: Invariant T cells such as MAIT and iNKT could partly confound zero-insertion analyses, although diverse VJ usage argued against such confounding for most clonotypes. Out-of-frame TCR alpha sharing in monozygotic twins was systematically underestimated by recombination models, whereas sharing between unrelated individuals was in agreement with the recombination models. Excess twin sharing in beta out-of-frame sequences was weaker because fewer shared sequences lowered the signal-to-noise ratio. Abundant cord blood beta clonotypes had fewer insertions, young adult naive repertoires showed a similar but weaker trend, and memory repertoires showed no such trend. Compared with coincidental sharing between unrelated individuals, out-of-frame TCR alpha sequences shared between twins had an excess of sequences with low generation probability. Because the same donors could not be followed over many years, the conclusions relied on cross-sectional statistical analysis.

Only healthy Caucasian donors were included. The twin cohort comprised three pairs of female monozygotic twins, all aged about 18 to 29 years. Miltenyi CD45RO+ enrichment and human naive T-cell isolation kits were used to isolate memory (CD45RO+) and naive T cells from PBMC. This clonotype appeared a few times. Its antigen remains unidentified. Per-base qualities were not stored, and no clone one base away is much larger. V and J are truncated by 0 bases and 2 bases respectively, leaving an intervening sequence of 12 bases. Reading the germline V gene gives CDR1 SGDLS and CDR2 YYNGEE. The CDR3 goes from the cysteine to the phenylalanine over 15 residues. The only DNA kept is the CDR3, 45 bases in frame from the first base. The same sample was also studied in work on yellow fever vaccine responses in identical twins. Drawing on the second study: According to the authors, the vaccine-induced T cell response in identical twins seemed to be partly convergent and partly specific to each individual. In the study, vaccine-responding T cell clones were precisely tracked in identical twins.

The chain couples TRBV9 to TRBJ2-7; matching of 5 bases hints at TRBD1 as the D gene. The source of this sequence is a woman in her late teens or twenties in good health. What was sequenced was memory (CD45RO+) T cells sorted from blood. Taken with the paper, the label for cell subset or site translates to: CD45RO+ enriched T cells. At the DNA level, the sequence is TGTGCCAGCAGCGTAGCAGGGAACCCAACCTACGAGCAGTACTTC. This sequence encodes CASSVAGNPTYEQYF.